These T cell receptor beta chains were read from a single sample in a study of identical twins. TCRdb re-derived calls from the 5' RACE reads in MiXCR, one entry per CDR3 protein. The profile shows under 800,000 distinct CDR3 sequences, 21% of them singletons. The same data also went into a second study, on T cells expressing NK-cell markers.

The sequenced material came from PBMCs. These receptor sequences come from a woman between 18 and 29 years old in good health. The CDR3 runs from the conserved cysteine through the conserved F or W. The D gene is left open where the match is weak. Clone size, where shown, is once, few, many, or a class for clones that have expanded.

D gene,clone size,V gene,J gene,CDR3 DNA,CDR3 protein
-,few,TRBV20-1,TRBJ2-2,TGCAGTGCTAGAAGATCTTCGGGACATGGCGGGGAGCTGTTTTTT,CSARRSSGHGGELFF
TRBD2,few,TRBV7-2,TRBJ2-7,TGTGCCAGCAGCTTAGCATCGACTAGCGGGAGACCCTACGAGCAGTACTTC,CASSLASTSGRPYEQYF
-,many,TRBV7-2,TRBJ2-3,TGTGCCAGCAGCGTCAAGGCAGATACGCAGTATTTT,CASSVKADTQYF
TRBD2,-,TRBV6-5,TRBJ2-7,TGTGCCAGCAGTTCCCCTAGCGGGAGCATGGGCGGGGAGCAGTACTTC,CASSSPSGSMGGEQYF
-,few,TRBV7-2,TRBJ1-5,TGTGCCAGCAGCTCGCGAGGGGGGGATCAGCCCCAGCATTTT,CASSSRGGDQPQHF
TRBD2,-,TRBV13,TRBJ2-1,TGTGCCAGCAGCACTAGGGTAGCGGGGGGTGCGATAGCCTACAATGAGCAGTTCTTC,CASSTRVAGGAIAYNEQFF
TRBD2,-,TRBV5-1,TRBJ2-7,TGCGCCAGCAGCATAGGGACTAGCGGGAGACGCTACGAGCAGTACTTC,CASSIGTSGRRYEQYF
-,-,TRBV20-1,TRBJ1-2,TGCAGTGCTAGAGGTGCAGGGGCAGGAAATGGCTACACCTTC,CSARGAGAGNGYTF
-,-,TRBV11-2,TRBJ2-1,TGTGCCAGCAGCCCAAGGCTGAATGAGCAGTTCTTC,CASSPRLNEQFF
-,-,TRBV7-2,TRBJ1-2,TGTGCCAGCAGCCAGAGAGGAGGACTCTATGGCTACACCTTC,CASSQRGGLYGYTF
TRBD2,many,TRBV29-1,TRBJ2-7,TGCAGCGTTGAAGCCCCACTAGCGAGGGACTACGAGCAGTACTTC,CSVEAPLARDYEQYF
-,few,TRBV6-1,TRBJ1-2,TGTGCCACCTGGAGGAACTATGGCTACACCTTC,CATWRNYGYTF
-,few,TRBV29-1,TRBJ2-7,TGCAGCGTTAAGGGGGGAACCGAGCAGTACTTC,CSVKGGTEQYF
-,-,TRBV20-1,TRBJ2-7,TGCAGTGCTGTTCAAATCGGGAAGCAGTACTTC,CSAVQIGKQYF
-,-,TRBV4-3,TRBJ2-3,TGCGCCAGCAGCCTACGGGAGTCTGGAGATACGCAGTATTTT,CASSLRESGDTQYF
-,many,TRBV27,TRBJ2-3,TGTGCCAGCCGCACCTGGGATACGCAGTATTTT,CASRTWDTQYF
TRBD1,-,TRBV10-3,TRBJ2-1,TGTGCCATCAAGGGGACAGAAGACTTCAATGAGCAGTTCTTC,CAIKGTEDFNEQFF
TRBD2,few,TRBV12-3/TRBV12-4,TRBJ2-1,TGTGCCAGTAGGGGACTAGCGATTGGGAATGAGCAGTTCTTC,CASRGLAIGNEQFF
TRBD2,-,TRBV3-1,TRBJ2-3,TGTGCCAGCGGACGGGGGGGCCGATTTGATACGCAGTATTTT,CASGRGGRFDTQYF
-,-,TRBV11-3,TRBJ2-1,TGTGCCAGCAGCACGTCGAGGGGGGCGCGTGCCAATGAGCAGTTCTTC,CASSTSRGARANEQFF
TRBD1,many,TRBV4-1,TRBJ1-2,TGCGCCAGCAGCCAAGATGGGGACAGCGATAACTATGGCTACACCTTC,CASSQDGDSDNYGYTF
-,few,TRBV29-1,TRBJ2-5,TGCAGCGCCAGGGTCTTGGAGACCCAGTACTTC,CSARVLETQYF
-,-,TRBV6-5,TRBJ1-5,TGTGCCAGCAAGGGGGGCAATCAGCCCCAGCATTTT,CASKGGNQPQHF
-,-,TRBV5-1,TRBJ2-1,TGCGCCAGCGCCCCGAGACCGGGACCCAACTTACGTCGGGAGCAGTTCTTC,CASAPRPGPNLRREQFF
TRBD2,few,TRBV4-3,TRBJ2-2,TGCGCCAGCAGCCAAGAATGGAAGCGGGATGCTGGGGAGCTGTTTTTT,CASSQEWKRDAGELFF
TRBD2,few,TRBV5-1,TRBJ2-1,TGCGCCAGCGGCTTAATTAGCGGGGGGAACTACAATGAGCAGTTCTTC,CASGLISGGNYNEQFF
-,-,TRBV6-1,TRBJ1-2,TGTGCCAGCAGATGGGGGGGGGCGAATGGCTACACCTTC,CASRWGGANGYTF
TRBD1,-,TRBV5-1,TRBJ2-1,TGCGCCAGCAGCGAAACAGGGGACAGCTCCTACAATGAGCAGTTCTTC,CASSETGDSSYNEQFF
TRBD2,few,TRBV4-3,TRBJ2-1,TGCGCCAGCAGCCAAGATCCGGGACTAGCGATTGGGAATGAGCAGTTCTTC,CASSQDPGLAIGNEQFF
-,few,TRBV12-3/TRBV12-4,TRBJ2-3,TGTGCCAGCACTCTAGGGGGAAACGCCGATACGCAGTATTTT,CASTLGGNADTQYF
TRBD2,many,TRBV5-1,TRBJ2-1,TGCGCCAGCAGCTTGGGGCCTAGCGGTGATGAGCAGTTCTTC,CASSLGPSGDEQFF
-,-,TRBV20-1,TRBJ2-1,TGCAGTGCTAGAGCCGGGAGTCTGGACAATGAGCAGTTCTTC,CSARAGSLDNEQFF
TRBD1,few,TRBV12-3/TRBV12-4,TRBJ2-3,TGTGCCACAACGGGGACAGGGAATGGGTTGGGGCAGTATTTT,CATTGTGNGLGQYF
TRBD1,-,TRBV6-1,TRBJ1-3,TGTGCCAGCAGTACAGGGACAGTCTCTGGAAACACCATATATTTT,CASSTGTVSGNTIYF
-,few,TRBV12-3/TRBV12-4,TRBJ2-5,TGTGCCAGCAGTTTGCAACGGTGGGGGACCCAGTACTTC,CASSLQRWGTQYF
TRBD2,-,TRBV5-1,TRBJ2-5,TGCGCCAGCAGCTCCACCGGGACTAGCGGGAGAGAGACCCAGTACTTC,CASSSTGTSGRETQYF
-,-,TRBV5-6,TRBJ2-2,TGTGCCAGCAGCTCGGGGCTGGAGGCCGGGGAGCTGTTTTTT,CASSSGLEAGELFF
-,-,TRBV28,TRBJ1-1,TGTGCCAGCAGGGATTCTCTACTCCGTGAAGCTTTCTTT,CASRDSLLREAFF
-,many,TRBV12-3/TRBV12-4,TRBJ2-1,TGTGCCAGCAGTTTACTGGGCCCGAATGAGCAGTTCTTC,CASSLLGPNEQFF
-,few,TRBV29-1,TRBJ1-4,TGCAGCGTCTATTCAGGGAGGGGAGAAAAACTGTTTTTT,CSVYSGRGEKLFF
-,few,TRBV12-3/TRBV12-4,TRBJ1-3,TGTGCCAGCAGCGGGCGGGTCTCTGGAAACACCATATATTTT,CASSGRVSGNTIYF
TRBD2,many,TRBV6-2/TRBV6-3,TRBJ2-1,TGTGCCAGCAATCGTGTTAGCGGGAGCCTTAGTGAGCAGTTCTTC,CASNRVSGSLSEQFF
TRBD1,few,TRBV12-5,TRBJ2-7,TGTGCTAGTGTGGACAGGGCTTGGGAGCAGTACTTC,CASVDRAWEQYF
-,few,TRBV12-3/TRBV12-4,TRBJ2-7,TGTGCCAGCAGTTTAAGTTTGGCGGAGCAGTACTTC,CASSLSLAEQYF
-,-,TRBV20-1,TRBJ2-3,TGCAGTGCTAGAGGCAGGGTATTGACAGATACGCAGTATTTT,CSARGRVLTDTQYF
-,-,TRBV12-3/TRBV12-4,TRBJ1-2,TGTGCCAGCACAGAGCCTAACTATGGCTACACCTTC,CASTEPNYGYTF
-,few,TRBV20-1,TRBJ2-7,TGCAGTGCTCGCCCCGGACGGACCTCCTACGAGCAGTACTTC,CSARPGRTSYEQYF
TRBD2,few,TRBV18,TRBJ2-1,TGTGCCAGCTCCTTCCCGACTAGCGGGCGGGCCCACAATGAGCAGTTCTTC,CASSFPTSGRAHNEQFF
-,few,TRBV20-1,TRBJ2-7,TGCAGCGCCGCTAGTTGGAGCTCCTACGAGCAGTACTTC,CSAASWSSYEQYF
-,-,TRBV5-1,TRBJ2-5,TGCGCCAGCAGCTTGACAGACCAAGAGACCCAGTACTTC,CASSLTDQETQYF
-,-,TRBV29-1,TRBJ2-7,TGCAGCGTTCGACTAGTAGCAGCCTACGAGCAGTACTTC,CSVRLVAAYEQYF
TRBD2,few,TRBV7-2,TRBJ2-3,TGTGCCAGCAGCTTACGGGAGGGTAAAGATACGCAGTATTTT,CASSLREGKDTQYF
-,-,TRBV12-3/TRBV12-4,TRBJ1-1,TGTGCCAGCAGTTCCGTACAGCCGTCAAGCGAGACTGAAGCTTTCTTT,CASSSVQPSSETEAFF